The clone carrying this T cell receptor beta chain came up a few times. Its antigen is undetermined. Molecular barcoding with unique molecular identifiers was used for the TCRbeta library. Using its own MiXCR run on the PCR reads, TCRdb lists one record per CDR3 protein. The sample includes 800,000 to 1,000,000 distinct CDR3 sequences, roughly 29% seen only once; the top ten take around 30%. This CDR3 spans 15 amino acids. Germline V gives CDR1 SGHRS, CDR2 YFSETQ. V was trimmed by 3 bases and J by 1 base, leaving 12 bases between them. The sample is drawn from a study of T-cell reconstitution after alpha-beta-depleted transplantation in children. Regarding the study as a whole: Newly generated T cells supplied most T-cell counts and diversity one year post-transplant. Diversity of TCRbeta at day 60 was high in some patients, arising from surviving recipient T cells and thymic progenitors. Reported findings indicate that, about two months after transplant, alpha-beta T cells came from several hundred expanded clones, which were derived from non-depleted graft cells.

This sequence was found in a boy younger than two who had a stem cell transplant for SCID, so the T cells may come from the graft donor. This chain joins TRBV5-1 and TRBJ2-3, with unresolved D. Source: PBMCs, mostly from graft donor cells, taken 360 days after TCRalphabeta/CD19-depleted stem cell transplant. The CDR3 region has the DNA TGCGCCAGCAGCTACAGCCTCCGAGGCACAGATACGCAGTATTTT. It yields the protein CASSYSLRGTDTQYF.